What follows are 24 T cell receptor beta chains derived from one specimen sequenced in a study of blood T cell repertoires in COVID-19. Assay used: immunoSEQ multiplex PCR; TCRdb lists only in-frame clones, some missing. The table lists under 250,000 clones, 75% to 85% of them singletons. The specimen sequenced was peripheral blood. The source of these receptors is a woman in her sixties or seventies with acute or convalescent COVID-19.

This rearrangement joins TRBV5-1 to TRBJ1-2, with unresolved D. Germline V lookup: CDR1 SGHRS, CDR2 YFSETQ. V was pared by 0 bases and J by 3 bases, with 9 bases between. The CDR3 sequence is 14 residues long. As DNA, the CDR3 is TGCGCCAGCAGCTTGGCGGGAGGTCACTATGGCTACACCTTC. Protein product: CASSLAGGHYGYTF.

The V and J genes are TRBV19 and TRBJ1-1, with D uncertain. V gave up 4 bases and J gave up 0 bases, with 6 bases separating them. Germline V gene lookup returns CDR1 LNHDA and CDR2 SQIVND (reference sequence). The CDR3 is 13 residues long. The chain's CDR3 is CASSKLVNTEAFF. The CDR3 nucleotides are TGTGCCAGTAGTAAGCTGGTGAACACTGAAGCTTTCTTT.

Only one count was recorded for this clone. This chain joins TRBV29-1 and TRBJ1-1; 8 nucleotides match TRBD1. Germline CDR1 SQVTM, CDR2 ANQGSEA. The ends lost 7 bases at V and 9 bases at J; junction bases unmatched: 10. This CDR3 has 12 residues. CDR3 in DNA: TGCAGCGCACTGGGACAGGCGAATAAAGCTTTCTTT. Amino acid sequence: CSALGQANKAFF.

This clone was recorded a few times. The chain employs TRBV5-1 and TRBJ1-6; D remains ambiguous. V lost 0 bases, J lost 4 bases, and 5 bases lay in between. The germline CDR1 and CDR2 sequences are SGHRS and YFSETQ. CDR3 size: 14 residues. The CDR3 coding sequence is TGCGCCAGCAGCTTGGGGCAGTATAATTCACCCCTCCACTTT. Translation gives CASSLGQYNSPLHF.

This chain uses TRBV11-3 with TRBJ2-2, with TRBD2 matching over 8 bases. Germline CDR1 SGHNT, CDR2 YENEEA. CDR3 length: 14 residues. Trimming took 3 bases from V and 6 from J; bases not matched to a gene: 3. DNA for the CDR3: TGTGCCAGCAGCTTGGGACTAGACGCCGGGGAGCTGTTTTTT. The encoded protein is CASSLGLDAGELFF.

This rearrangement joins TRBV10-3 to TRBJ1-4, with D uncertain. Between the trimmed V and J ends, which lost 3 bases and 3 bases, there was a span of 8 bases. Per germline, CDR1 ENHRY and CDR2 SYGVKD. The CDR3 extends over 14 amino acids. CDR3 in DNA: TGTGCCATCAGTGAACAGTCTTCTAATGAAAAACTGTTTTTT. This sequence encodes CAISEQSSNEKLFF.

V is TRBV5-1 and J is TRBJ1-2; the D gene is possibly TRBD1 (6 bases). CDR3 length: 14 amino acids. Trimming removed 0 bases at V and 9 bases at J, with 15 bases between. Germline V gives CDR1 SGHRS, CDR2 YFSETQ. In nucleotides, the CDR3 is TGCGCCAGCAGCTTGGGGGCGGACAGAGGCAGCTACACCTTC. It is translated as CASSLGADRGSYTF. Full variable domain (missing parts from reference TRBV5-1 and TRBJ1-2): KAGVTQTPRYLIKTRGQQVTLSCSPISGHRSVSWYQQTPGQGLQFLFEYFSETQRNKGNFPGRFSGRQFSNSRSEMNVSTLELGDSALYLCASSLGADRGSYTFGSGTRLTVV.

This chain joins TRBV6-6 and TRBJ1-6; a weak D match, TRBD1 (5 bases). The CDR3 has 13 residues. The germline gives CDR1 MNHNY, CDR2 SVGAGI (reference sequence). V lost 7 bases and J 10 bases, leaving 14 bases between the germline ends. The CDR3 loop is CASIGRVGSPLHF. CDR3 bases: TGTGCCAGCATTGGCAGGGTAGGGTCACCCCTCCACTTT.

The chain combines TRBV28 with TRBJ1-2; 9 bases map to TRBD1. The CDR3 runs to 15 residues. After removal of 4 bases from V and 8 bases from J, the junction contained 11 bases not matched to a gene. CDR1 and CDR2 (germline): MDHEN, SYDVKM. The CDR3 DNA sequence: TGTGCCAGCAGTTCACCGGGACAGGGAGGAGGAGGCTACACCTTC. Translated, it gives CASSSPGQGGGGYTF.

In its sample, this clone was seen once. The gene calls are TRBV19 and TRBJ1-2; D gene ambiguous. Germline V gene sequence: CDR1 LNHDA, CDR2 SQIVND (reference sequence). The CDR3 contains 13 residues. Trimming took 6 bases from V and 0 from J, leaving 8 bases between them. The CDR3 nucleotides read TGTGCCAGTAGGGCAGTGCCTAACTATGGCTACACCTTC. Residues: CASRAVPNYGYTF.

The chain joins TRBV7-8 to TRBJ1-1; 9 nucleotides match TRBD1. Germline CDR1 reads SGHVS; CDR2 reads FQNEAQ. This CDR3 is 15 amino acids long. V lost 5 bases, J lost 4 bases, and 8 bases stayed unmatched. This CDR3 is CASSRQGGLVTEAFF. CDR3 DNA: TGTGCCAGCAGCCGACAGGGGGGCCTGGTCACTGAAGCTTTCTTT.

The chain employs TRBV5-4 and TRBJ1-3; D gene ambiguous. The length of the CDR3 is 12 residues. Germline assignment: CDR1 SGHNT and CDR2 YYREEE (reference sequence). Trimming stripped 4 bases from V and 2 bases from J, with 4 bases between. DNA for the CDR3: TGTGCCAGCAGCGAGCCTGGAAACACCATATATTTT. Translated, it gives CASSEPGNTIYF.

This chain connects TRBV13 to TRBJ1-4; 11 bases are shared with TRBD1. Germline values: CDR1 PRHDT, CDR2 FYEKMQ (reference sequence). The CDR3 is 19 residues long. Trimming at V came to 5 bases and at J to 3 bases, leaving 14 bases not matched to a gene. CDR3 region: CASSNGQGARNIANEKLFF. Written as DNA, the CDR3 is TGTGCCAGCAGCAACGGACAGGGGGCGCGCAATATCGCTAATGAAAAACTGTTTTTT. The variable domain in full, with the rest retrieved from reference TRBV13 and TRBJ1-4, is AAGVIQSPRHLIKEKRETATLKCYPIPRHDTVYWYQQGPGQDPQFLISFYEKMQSDKGSIPDRFSAQQFSDYHSELNMSSLELGDSALYFCASSNGQGARNIANEKLFFGSGTQLSVL.

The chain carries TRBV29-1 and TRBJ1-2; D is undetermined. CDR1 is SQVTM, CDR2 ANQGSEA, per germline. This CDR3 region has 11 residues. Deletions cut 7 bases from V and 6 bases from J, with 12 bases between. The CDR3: CSAAEGDGYTF. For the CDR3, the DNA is TGCAGCGCCGCGGAGGGCGATGGCTACACCTTC.

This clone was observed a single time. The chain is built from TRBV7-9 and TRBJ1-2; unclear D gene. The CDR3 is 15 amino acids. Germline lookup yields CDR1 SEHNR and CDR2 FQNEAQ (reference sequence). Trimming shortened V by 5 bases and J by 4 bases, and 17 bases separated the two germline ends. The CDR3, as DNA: TGTGCCAGCAGCCCTATCGGGAGGGAATTCTATGGCTACACCTTC. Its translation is CASSPIGREFYGYTF.

The CDR3 nucleotides are TGTGCCAGCAGCTTAGAATTAGGTTGGGGGCAGAACACTGAAGCTTTCTTT. Its protein product is CASSLELGWGQNTEAFF. The genes are TRBV7-9 and TRBJ1-1, with a possible D match to TRBD1 (6 bases). Per germline, CDR1 SEHNR and CDR2 FQNEAQ (reference sequence). V gave up 1 base and J gave up 1 base, with 16 bases separating them. CDR3 length equals 17 residues.

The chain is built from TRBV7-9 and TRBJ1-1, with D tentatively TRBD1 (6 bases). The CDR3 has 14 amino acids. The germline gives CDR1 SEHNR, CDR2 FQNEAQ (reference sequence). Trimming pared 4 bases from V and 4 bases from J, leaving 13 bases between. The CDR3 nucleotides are TGTGCCAGCAGCTACGGGGAAGGGGGCACTGAAGCTTTCTTT. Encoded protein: CASSYGEGGTEAFF.

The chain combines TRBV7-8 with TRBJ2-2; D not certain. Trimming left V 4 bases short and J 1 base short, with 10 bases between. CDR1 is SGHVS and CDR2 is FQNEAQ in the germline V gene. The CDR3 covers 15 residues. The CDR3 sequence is CASSSFSRNTGELFF. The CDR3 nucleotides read TGTGCCAGCAGCTCGTTCTCTCGGAACACCGGGGAGCTGTTTTTT.

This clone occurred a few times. CDR3 sequence: CASSQGQGILTGELFF. The CDR3 region has the DNA TGTGCCAGCAGCCAAGGGCAGGGGATTTTGACCGGGGAGCTGTTTTTT. The chain is built from TRBV3-1 (or the pseudogene TRBV3-2) and TRBJ2-2; D is perhaps TRBD1 (6 bases). V lost 1 base and J 5 bases, leaving 14 bases between the germline ends. This CDR3 spans 16 amino acids. CDR1 and CDR2 (germline): LGHDT, YNNKEL (reference sequence).

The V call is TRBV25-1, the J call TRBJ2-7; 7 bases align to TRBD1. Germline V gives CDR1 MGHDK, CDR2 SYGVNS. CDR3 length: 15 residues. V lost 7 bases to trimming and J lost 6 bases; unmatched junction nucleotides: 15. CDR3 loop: CASTETTGTPREQYF. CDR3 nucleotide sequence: TGTGCCAGCACAGAAACGACAGGGACCCCTCGCGAGCAGTACTTC.

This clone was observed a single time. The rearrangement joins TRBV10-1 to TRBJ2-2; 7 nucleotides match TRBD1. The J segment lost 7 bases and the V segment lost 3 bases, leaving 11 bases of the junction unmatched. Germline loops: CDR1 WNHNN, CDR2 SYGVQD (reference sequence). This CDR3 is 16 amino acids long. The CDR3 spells CASSEGGRGFVGELFF. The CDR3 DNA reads TGCGCCAGCAGTGAAGGCGGCAGGGGGTTCGTCGGGGAGCTGTTTTTT.

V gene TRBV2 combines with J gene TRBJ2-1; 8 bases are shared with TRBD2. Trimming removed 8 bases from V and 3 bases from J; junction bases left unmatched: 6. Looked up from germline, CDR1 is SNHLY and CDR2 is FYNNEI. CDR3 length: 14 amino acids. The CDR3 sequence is CASDGGGIYNEQFF. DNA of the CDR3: TGTGCCAGCGACGGCGGGGGGATCTACAATGAGCAGTTCTTC.

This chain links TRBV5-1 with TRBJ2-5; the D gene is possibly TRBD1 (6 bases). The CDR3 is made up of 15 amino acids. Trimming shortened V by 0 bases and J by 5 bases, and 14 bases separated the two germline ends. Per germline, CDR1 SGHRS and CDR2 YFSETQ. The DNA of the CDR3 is TGCGCCAGCAGCTTGGCCCCAGGGGTGGAGGAGACCCAGTACTTC. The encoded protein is CASSLAPGVEETQYF.

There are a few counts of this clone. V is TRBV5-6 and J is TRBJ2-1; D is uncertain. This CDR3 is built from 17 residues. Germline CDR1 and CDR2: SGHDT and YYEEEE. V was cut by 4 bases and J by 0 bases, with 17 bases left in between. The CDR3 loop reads CASSLPPPGPSYNEQFF. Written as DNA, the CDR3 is TGTGCCAGCAGCCTCCCACCACCAGGTCCCTCCTACAATGAGCAGTTCTTC.